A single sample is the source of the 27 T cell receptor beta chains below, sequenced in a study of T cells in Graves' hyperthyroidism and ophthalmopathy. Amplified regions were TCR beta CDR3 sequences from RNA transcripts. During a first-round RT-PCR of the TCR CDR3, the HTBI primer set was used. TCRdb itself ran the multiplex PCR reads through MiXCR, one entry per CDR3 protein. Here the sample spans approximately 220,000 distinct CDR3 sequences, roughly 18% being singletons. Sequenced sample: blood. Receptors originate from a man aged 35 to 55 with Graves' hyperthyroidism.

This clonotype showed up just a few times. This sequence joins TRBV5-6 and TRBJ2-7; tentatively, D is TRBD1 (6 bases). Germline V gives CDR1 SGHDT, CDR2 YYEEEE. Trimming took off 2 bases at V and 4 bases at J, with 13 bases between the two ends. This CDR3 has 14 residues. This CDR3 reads CASSFGQGRYEQYF. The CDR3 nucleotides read TGTGCCAGCAGCTTTGGCCAGGGGCGGTACGAGCAGTACTTC.

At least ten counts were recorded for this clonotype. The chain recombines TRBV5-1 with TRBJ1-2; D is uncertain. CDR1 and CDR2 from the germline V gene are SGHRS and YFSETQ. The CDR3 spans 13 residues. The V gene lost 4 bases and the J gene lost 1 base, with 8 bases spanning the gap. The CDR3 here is CASSPGVNYGYTF. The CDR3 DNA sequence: TGCGCCAGCAGCCCGGGAGTTAACTATGGCTACACCTTC.

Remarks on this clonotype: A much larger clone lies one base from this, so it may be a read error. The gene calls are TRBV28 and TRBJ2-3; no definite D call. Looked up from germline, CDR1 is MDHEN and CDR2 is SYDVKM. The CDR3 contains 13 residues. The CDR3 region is CASSFKNTDTQCF. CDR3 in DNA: TGTGCCAGCAGTTTTAAGAACACAGATACGCAGTGTTTT.

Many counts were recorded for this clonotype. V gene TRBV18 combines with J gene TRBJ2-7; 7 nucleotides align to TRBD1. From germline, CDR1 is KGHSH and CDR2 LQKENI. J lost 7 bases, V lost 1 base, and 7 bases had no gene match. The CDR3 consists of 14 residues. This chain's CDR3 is CASSPRPTGEEQYF. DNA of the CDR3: TGTGCCAGCTCACCACGACCCACAGGGGAAGAGCAGTACTTC.

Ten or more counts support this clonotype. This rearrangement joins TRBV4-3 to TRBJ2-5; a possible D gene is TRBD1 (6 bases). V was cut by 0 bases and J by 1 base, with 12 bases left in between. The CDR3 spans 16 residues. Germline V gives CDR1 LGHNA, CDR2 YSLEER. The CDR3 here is CASSQDFGQPQETQYF. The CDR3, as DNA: TGCGCCAGCAGCCAAGACTTCGGACAGCCCCAAGAGACCCAGTACTTC.

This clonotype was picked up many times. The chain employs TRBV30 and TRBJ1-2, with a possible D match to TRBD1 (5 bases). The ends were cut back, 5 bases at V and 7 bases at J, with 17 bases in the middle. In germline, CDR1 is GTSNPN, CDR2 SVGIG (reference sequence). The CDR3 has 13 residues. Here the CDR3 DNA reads TGTGCCTGGGGATACCCGGGGCAGTTTGGCTACACCTTC. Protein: CAWGYPGQFGYTF.

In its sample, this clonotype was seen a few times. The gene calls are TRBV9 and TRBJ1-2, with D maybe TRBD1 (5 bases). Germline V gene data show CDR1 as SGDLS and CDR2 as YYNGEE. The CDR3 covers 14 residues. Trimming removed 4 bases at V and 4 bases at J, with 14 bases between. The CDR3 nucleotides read TGTGCCAGCAGCCCCAGACAGCCAGCCTATGGCTACACCTTC. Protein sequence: CASSPRQPAYGYTF. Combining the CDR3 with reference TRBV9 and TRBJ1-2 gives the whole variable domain DSGVTQTPKHLITATGQRVTLRCSPRSGDLSVYWYQQSLDQGLQFLIQYYNGEERAKGNILERFSAQQFPDLHSELNLSSLELGDSALYFCASSPRQPAYGYTFGSGTRLTVV.

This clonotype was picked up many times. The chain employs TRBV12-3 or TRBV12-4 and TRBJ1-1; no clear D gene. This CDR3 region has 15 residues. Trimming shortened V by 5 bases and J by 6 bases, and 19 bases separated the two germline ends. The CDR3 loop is CASSPTGRLRAEAFF. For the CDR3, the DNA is TGTGCCAGCAGTCCCACGGGTCGCCTAAGAGCTGAAGCTTTCTTT.

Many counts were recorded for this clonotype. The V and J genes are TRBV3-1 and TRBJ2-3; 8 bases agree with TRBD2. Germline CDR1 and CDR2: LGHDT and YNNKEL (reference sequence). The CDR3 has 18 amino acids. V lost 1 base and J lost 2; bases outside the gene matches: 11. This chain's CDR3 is CASSQGYRAGGHTDTQYF. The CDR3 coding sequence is TGTGCCAGCAGCCAAGGTTACCGGGCGGGGGGCCACACAGATACGCAGTATTTT.

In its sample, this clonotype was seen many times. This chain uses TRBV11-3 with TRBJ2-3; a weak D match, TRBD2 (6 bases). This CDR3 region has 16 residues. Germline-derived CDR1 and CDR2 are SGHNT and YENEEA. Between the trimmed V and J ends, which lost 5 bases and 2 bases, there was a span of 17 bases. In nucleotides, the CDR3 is TGTGCCAGCAGCCAGAGAGCGGGCGGCGACACAGATACGCAGTATTTT. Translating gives CASSQRAGGDTDTQYF.

CDR3 sequence: CSARAPAGLGETQYF. CDR3 DNA: TGCAGTGCTAGAGCACCGGCAGGCCTGGGGGAGACCCAGTACTTC. This rearrangement joins TRBV20-1 to TRBJ2-5; unclear D gene. This CDR3 is built from 15 residues. V was clipped by 1 base and J by 5 bases, with 17 bases between them. The germline V gene has CDR1 DFQATT and CDR2 SNEGSKA (reference sequence).

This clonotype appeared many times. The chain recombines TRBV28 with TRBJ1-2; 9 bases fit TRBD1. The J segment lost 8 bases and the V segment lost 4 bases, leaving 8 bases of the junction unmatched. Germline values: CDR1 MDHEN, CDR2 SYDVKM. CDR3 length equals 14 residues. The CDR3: CASSSPTGGLGYTF. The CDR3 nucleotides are TGTGCCAGCAGTTCCCCCACAGGGGGCTTGGGCTACACCTTC.

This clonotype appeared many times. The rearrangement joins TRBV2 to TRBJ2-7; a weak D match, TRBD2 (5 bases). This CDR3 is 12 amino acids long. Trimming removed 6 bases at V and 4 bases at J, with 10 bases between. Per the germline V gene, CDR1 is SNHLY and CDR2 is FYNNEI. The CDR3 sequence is CASRRDGYEQYF. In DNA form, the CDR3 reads TGTGCCAGCAGGAGGGATGGGTACGAGCAGTACTTC.

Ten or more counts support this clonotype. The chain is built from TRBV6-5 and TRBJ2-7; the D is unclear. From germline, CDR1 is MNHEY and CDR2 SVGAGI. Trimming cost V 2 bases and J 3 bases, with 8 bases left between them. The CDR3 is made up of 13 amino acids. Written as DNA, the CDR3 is TGTGCCAGCAGTTACCGTCAGAACTACGAGCAGTACTTC. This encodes CASSYRQNYEQYF.

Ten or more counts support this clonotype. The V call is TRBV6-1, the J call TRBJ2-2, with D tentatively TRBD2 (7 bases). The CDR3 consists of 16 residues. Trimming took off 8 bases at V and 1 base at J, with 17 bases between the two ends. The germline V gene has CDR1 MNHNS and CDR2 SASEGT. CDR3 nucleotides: TGTGCCAGCGTTGGGAGGGGGTGGGAGAACACCGGGGAGCTGTTTTTT. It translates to CASVGRGWENTGELFF.

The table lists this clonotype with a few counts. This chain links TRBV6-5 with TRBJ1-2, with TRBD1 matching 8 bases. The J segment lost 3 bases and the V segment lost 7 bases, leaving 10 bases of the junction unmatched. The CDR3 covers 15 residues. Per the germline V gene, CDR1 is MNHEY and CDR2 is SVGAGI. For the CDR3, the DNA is TGTGCCAGCACCCCGGGGGGACAGGCATACTATGGCTACACCTTC. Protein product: CASTPGGQAYYGYTF.

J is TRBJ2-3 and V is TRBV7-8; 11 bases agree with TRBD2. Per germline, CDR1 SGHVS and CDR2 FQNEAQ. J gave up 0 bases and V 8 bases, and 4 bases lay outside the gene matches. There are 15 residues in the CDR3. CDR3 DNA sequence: TGTGCCAGCGGGACTAGCGGCAAGAGCACAGATACGCAGTATTTT. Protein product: CASGTSGKSTDTQYF.

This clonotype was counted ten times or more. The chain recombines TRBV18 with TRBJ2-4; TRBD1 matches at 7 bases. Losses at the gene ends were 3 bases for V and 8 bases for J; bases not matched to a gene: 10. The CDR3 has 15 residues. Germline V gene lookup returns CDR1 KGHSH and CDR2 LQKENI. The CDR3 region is CASSPTPGQKDIQYF. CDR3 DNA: TGTGCCAGCTCACCTACTCCGGGACAGAAGGACATTCAGTACTTC.

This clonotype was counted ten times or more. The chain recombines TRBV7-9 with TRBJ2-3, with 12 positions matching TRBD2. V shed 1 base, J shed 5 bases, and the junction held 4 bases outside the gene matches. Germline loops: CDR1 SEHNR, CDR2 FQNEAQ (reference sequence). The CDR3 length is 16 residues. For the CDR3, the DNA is TGTGCCAGCAGCTTAGGACTAGCGGGGGCGAGAGATACGCAGTATTTT. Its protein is CASSLGLAGARDTQYF. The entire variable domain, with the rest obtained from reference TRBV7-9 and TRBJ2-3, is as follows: DTGVSQNPRHKITKRGQNVTFRCDPISEHNRLYWYRQTLGQGPEFLTYFQNEAQLEKSRLLSDRFSAERPKGSFSTLEIQRTEQGDSAMYLCASSLGLAGARDTQYFGPGTRLTVL.

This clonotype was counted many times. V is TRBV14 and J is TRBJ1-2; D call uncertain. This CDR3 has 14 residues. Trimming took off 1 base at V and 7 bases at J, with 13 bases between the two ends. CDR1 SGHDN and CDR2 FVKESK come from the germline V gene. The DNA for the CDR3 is TGTGCCAGCAGCCAAGTAACGGGGTTTACTGGCTACACCTTC. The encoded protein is CASSQVTGFTGYTF.

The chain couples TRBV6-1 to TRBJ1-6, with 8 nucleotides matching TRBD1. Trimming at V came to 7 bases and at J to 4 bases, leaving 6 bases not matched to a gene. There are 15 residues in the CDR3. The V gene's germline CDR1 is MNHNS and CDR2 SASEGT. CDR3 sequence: CASIRDRMYNSPLHF. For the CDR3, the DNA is TGTGCCAGCATCCGGGACAGGATGTATAATTCACCCCTCCACTTT.

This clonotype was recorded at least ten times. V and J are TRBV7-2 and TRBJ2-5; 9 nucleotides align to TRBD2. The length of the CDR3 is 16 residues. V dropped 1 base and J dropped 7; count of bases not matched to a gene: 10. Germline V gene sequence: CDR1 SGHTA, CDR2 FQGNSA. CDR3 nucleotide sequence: TGTGCCAGCAGCTTAGAGGGACTAGCTCCGCCGGGGACCCAGTACTTC. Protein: CASSLEGLAPPGTQYF.

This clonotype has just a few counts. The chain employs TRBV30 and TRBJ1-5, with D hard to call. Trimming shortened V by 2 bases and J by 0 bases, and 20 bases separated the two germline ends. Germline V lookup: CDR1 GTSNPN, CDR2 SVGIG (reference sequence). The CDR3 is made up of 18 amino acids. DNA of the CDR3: TGTGCCTGGAGTCCCCCTCCCAGGCCCAAAGGTAGCAATCAGCCCCAGCATTTT. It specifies CAWSPPPRPKGSNQPQHF.

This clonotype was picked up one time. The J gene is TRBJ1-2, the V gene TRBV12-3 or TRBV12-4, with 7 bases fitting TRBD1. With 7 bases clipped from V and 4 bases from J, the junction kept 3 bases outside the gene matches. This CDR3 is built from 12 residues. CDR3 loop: CASTGTAYGYTF. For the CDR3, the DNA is TGTGCCAGCACAGGGACAGCCTATGGCTACACCTTC.

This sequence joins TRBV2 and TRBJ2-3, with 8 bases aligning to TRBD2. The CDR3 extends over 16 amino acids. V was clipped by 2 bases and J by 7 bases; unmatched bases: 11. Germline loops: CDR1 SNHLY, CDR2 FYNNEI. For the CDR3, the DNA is TGTGCCAGCAGTGAAAGCCCGGCTAGCGGGTCCAATACGCAGTATTTT. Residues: CASSESPASGSNTQYF.

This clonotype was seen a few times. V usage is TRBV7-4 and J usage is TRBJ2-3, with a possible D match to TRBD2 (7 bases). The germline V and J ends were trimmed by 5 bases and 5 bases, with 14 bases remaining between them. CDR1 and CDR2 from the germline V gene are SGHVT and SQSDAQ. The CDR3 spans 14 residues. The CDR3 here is CASSQWGGQDTQYF. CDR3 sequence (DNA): TGTGCCAGCAGCCAATGGGGGGGGCAAGATACGCAGTATTTT.

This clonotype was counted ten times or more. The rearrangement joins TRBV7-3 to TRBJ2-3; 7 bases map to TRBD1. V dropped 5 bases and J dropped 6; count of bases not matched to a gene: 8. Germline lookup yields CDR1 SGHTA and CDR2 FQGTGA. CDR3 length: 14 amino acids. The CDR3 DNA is TGTGCCAGCAGCCCGGACAGGAGTCAGGATACGCAGTATTTT. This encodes CASSPDRSQDTQYF.